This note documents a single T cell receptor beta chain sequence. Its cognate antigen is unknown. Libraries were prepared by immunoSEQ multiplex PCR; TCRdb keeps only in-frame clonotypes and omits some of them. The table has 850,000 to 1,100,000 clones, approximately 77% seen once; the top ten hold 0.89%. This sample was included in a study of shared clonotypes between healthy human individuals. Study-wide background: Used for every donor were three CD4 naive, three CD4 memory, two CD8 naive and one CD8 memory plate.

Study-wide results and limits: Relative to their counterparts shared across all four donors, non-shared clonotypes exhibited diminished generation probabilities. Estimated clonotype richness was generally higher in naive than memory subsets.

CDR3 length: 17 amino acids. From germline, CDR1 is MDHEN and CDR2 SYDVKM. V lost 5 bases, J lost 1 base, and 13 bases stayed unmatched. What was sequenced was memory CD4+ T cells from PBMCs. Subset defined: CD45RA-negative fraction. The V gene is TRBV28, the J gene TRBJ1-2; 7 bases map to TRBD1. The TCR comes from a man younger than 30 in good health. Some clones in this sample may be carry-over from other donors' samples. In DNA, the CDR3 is TGTGCCAGCAGTGGCCGGACAGGCCGAGCCTTTAACTATGGCTACACCTTC. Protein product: CASSGRTGRAFNYGYTF.